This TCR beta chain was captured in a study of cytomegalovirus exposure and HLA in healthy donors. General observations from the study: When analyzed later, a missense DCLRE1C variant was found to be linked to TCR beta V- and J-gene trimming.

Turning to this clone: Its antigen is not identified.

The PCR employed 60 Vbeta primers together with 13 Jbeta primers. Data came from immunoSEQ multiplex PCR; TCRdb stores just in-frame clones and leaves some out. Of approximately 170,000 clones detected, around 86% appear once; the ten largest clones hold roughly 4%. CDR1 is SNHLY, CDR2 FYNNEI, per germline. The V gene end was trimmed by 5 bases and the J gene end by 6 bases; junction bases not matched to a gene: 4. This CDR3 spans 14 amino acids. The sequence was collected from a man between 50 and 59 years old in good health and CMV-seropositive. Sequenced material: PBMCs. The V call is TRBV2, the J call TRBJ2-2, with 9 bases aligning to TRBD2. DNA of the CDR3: TGTGCCAGCAGTATAGCGGGAGCGTCCGGGGAGCTGTTTTTT. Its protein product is CASSIAGASGELFF.